This T cell receptor (beta chain) was sequenced in a study of blood T cell repertoires in COVID-19. Measured with immunoSEQ multiplex PCR; TCRdb has only the in-frame clones, and not every one. Among 250,000 to 300,000 clones, about 90% were seen once, and the ten largest hold approximately 12%. Deletions cut 1 base from V and 3 bases from J, with 6 bases between. CDR3 size: 13 residues. Germline V lookup: CDR1 WNHNN, CDR2 SYGVQD (reference sequence). This clone was detected only a few times. This sequence was found in a woman between 25 and 40 years old with COVID-19, enrolled during active disease. Sequencing was done on a sample of peripheral blood. The V and J genes are TRBV10-1 and TRBJ1-2; D call uncertain. The CDR3 sequence is CASSEYRDYGYTF. CDR3 nucleotide sequence: TGCGCCAGCAGTGAGTACCGGGACTATGGCTACACCTTC.